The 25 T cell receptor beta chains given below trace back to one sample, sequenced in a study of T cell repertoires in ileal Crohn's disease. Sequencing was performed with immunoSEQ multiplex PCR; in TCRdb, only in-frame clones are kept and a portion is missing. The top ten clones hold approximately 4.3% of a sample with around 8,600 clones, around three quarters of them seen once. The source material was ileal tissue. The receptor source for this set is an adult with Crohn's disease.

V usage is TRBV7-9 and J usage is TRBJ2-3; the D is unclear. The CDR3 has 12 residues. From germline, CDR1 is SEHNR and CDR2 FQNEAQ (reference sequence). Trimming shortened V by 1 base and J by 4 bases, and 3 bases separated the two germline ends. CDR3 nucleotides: TGTGCCAGCAGCTTAGGAGCAGATACGCAGTATTTT. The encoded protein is CASSLGADTQYF.

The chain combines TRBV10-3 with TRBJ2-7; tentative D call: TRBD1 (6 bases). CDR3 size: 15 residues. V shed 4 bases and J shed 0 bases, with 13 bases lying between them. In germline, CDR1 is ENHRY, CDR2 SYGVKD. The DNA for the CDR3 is TGTGCCATCAGTGGCGCAGGGGCCTCCTCCTACGAGCAGTACTTC. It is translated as CAISGAGASSYEQYF.

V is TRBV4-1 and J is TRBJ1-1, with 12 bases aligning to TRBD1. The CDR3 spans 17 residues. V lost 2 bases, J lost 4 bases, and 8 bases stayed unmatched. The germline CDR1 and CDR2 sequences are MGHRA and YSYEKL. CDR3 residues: CASSQKPGTGGFTEAFF. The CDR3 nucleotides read TGCGCCAGCAGCCAAAAACCCGGGACAGGGGGCTTCACTGAAGCTTTCTTT.

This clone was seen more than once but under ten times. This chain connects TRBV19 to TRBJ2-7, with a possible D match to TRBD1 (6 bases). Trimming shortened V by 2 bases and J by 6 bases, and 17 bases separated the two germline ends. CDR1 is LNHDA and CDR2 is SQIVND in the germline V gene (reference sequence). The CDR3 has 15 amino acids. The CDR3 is CASSIRRQDASEQYF. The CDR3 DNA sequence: TGTGCCAGTAGTATAAGGAGACAGGACGCTAGCGAGCAGTACTTC.

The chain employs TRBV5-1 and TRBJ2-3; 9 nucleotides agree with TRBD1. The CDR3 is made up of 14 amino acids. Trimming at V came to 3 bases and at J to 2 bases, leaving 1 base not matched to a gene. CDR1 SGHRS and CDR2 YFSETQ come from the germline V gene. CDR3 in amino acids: CASSWTGDTDTQYF. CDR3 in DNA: TGCGCCAGCAGCTGGACAGGGGACACAGATACGCAGTATTTT.

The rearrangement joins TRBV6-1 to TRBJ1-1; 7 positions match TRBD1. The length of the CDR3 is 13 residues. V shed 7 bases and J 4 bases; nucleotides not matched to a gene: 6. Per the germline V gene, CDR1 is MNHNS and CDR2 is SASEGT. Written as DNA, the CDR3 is TGTGCCAGCATTAAAGGGGGCGGCACTGAAGCTTTCTTT. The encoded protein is CASIKGGGTEAFF.

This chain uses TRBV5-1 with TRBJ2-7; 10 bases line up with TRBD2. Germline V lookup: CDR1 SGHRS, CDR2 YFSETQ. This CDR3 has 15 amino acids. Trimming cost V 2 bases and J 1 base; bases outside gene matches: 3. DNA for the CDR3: TGCGCCAGCAGCTTCAAGCGGGAGGGATCCTACGAGCAGTACTTC. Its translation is CASSFKREGSYEQYF.

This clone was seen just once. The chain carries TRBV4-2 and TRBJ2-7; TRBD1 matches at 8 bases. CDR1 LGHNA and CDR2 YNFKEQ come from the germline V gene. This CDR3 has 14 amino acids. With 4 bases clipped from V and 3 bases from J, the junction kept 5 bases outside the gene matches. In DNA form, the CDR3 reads TGTGCCAGCAGCCTGGGACAGGAATACTACGAGCAGTACTTC. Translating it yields CASSLGQEYYEQYF.

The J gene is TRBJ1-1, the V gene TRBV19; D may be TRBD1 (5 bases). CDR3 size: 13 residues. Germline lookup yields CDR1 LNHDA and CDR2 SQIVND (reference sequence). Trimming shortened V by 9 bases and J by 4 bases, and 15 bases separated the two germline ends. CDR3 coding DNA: TGTGCCAGCCGGGGGGGTGGGGCCACTGAAGCTTTCTTT. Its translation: CASRGGGATEAFF.

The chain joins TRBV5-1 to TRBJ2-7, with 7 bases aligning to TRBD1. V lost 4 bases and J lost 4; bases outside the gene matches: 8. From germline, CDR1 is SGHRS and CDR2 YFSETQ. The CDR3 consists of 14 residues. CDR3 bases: TGCGCCAGCAGCATCGGGACAGTGGGGTACGAGCAGTACTTC. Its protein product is CASSIGTVGYEQYF.

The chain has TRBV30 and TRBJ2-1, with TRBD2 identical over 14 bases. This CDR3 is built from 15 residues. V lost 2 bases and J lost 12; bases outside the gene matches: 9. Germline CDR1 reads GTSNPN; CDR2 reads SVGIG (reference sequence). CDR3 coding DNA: TGTGCCTGGAGTACCGGGACTAGCGGGAGTCGAGGGCAGTTCTTC. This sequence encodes CAWSTGTSGSRGQFF.

This chain's CDR3 is CASSFTGGGMNTEAFF. Written as DNA, the CDR3 is TGTGCCAGTAGTTTTACAGGGGGTGGTATGAACACTGAAGCTTTCTTT. The chain links TRBV19 to TRBJ1-1; TRBD1 aligns across 8 bases. CDR3 length: 16 amino acids. Germline trimming cut 5 bases from V and 0 bases from J; bases unmatched to any gene: 8. Germline values: CDR1 LNHDA, CDR2 SQIVND (reference sequence).

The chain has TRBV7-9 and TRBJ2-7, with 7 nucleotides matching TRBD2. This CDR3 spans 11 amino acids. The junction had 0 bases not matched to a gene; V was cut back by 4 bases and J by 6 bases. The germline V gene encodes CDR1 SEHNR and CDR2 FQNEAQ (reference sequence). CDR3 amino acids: CASSWGGEQYF. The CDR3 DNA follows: TGTGCCAGCAGCTGGGGGGGCGAGCAGTACTTC.

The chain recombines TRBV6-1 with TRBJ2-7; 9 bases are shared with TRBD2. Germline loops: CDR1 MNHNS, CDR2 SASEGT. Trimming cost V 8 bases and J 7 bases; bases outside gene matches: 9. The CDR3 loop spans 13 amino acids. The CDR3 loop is CASGLREGREQYF. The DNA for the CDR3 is TGTGCCAGCGGGTTGCGGGAGGGTCGGGAGCAGTACTTC.

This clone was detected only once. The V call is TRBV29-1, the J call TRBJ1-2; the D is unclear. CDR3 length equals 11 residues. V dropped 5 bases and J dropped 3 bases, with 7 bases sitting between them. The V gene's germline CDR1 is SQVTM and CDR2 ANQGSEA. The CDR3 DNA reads TGCAGCGTTTACAGAGACTATGGCTACACCTTC. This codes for CSVYRDYGYTF.

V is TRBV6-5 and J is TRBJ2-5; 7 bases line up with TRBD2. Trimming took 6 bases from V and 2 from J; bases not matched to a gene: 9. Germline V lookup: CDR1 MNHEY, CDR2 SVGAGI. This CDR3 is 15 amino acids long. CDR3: CASSPRTSLQETQYF. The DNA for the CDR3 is TGTGCCAGCAGCCCCCGGACTAGTTTACAAGAGACCCAGTACTTC.

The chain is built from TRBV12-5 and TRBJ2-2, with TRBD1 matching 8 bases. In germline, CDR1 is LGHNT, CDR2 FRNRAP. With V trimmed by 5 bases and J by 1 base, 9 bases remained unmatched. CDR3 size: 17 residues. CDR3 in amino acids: CASGPVRGLWNTGELFF. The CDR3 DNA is TGTGCTAGTGGTCCCGTCAGGGGGCTCTGGAACACCGGGGAGCTGTTTTTT.

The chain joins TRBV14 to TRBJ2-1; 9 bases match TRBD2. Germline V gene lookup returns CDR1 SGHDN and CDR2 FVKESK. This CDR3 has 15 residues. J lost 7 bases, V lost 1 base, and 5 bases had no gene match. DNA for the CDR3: TGTGCCAGCAGCCAAGTCCTAGCGGGGAGTAATGAGCAGTTCTTC. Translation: CASSQVLAGSNEQFF.

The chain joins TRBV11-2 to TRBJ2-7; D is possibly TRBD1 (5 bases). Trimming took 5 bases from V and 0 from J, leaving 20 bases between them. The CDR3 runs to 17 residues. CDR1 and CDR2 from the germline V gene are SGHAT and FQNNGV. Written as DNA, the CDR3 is TGTGCCAGCAGCCTCAGAACGACAGTCCTTCTCTCCTACGAGCAGTACTTC. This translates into CASSLRTTVLLSYEQYF.

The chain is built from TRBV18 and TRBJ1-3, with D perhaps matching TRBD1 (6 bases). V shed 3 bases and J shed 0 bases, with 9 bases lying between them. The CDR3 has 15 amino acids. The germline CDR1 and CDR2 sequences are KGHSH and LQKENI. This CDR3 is CASSPATGSGNTIYF. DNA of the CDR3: TGTGCCAGCTCACCCGCGACAGGCTCTGGAAACACCATATATTTT. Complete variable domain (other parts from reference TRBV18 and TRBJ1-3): NAGVMQNPRHLVRRRGQEARLRCSPMKGHSHVYWYRQLPEEGLKFMVYLQKENIIDESGMPKERFSAEFPKEGPSILRIQQVVRGDSAAYFCASSPATGSGNTIYFGEGSWLTVV.

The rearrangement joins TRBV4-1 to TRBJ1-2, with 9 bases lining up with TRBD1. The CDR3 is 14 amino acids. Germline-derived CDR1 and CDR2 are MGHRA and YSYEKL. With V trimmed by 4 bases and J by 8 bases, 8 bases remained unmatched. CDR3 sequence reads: CASSPQGATSGYTF. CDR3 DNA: TGCGCCAGCAGCCCACAGGGGGCCACGTCCGGCTACACCTTC.

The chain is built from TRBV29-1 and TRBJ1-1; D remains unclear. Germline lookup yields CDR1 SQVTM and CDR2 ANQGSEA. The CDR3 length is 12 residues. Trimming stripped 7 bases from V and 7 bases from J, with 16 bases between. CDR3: CSGREVSSEAFF. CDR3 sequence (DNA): TGCAGCGGCCGGGAGGTATCTAGTGAAGCTTTCTTT.

CDR3 nucleotide sequence: TGTGCCAGCAGCTCAGACAGGATCACCGGGGAGCTGTTTTTT. This gives the protein CASSSDRITGELFF. The chain uses TRBV7-6 and TRBJ2-2, with D possibly being TRBD1 (6 bases). From germline, CDR1 is SGHVS and CDR2 FNYEAQ. There are 14 residues in the CDR3. V lost 4 bases and J 4 bases, leaving 10 bases between the germline ends.

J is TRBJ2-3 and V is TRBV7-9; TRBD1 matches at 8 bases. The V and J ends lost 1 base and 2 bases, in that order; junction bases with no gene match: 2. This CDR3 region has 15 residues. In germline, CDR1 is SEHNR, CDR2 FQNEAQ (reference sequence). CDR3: CASSLGTGHTDTQYF. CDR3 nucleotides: TGTGCCAGCAGCTTAGGGACAGGGCACACAGATACGCAGTATTTT. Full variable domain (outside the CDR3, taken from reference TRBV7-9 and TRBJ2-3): DTGVSQNPRHKITKRGQNVTFRCDPISEHNRLYWYRQTLGQGPEFLTYFQNEAQLEKSRLLSDRFSAERPKGSFSTLEIQRTEQGDSAMYLCASSLGTGHTDTQYFGPGTRLTVL.

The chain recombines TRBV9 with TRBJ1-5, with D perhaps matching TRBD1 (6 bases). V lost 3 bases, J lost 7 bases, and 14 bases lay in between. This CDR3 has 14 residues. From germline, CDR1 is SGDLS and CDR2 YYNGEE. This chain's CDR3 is CASSGTGGGQPQHF. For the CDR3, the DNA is TGTGCCAGCAGCGGCACGGGGGGCGGACAGCCCCAGCATTTT.